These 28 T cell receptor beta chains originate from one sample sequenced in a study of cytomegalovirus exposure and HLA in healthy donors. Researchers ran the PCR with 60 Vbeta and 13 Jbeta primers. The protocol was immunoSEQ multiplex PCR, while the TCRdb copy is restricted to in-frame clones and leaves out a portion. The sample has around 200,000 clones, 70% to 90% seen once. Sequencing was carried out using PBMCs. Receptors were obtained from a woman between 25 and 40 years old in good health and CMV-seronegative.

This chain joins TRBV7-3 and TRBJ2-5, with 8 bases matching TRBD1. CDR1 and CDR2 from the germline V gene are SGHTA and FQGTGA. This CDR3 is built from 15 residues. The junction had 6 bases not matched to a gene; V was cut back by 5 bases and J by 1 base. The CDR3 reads CASSRTGMGQETQYF. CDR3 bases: TGTGCCAGCAGCCGGACAGGGATGGGCCAAGAGACCCAGTACTTC.

The chain's CDR3 is CASSLRLQETQYF. In DNA form, the CDR3 reads TGTGCCAGCAGCCTCAGACTCCAAGAGACCCAGTACTTC. The V call is TRBV5-4, the J call TRBJ2-5, with no clear D. The germline V gene has CDR1 SGHNT and CDR2 YYREEE (reference sequence). V shed 4 bases and J shed 1 base, with 8 bases lying between them. The CDR3 totals 13 residues.

The CDR3 DNA sequence: TGCGCCAGCAGCTGGACTAGCGGGAGCGGGAACGAGCAGTACTTC. As protein: CASSWTSGSGNEQYF. The chain uses TRBV5-1 and TRBJ2-7; 13 bases match TRBD2. The CDR3 contains 15 residues. Germline lookup yields CDR1 SGHRS and CDR2 YFSETQ. V was clipped by 3 bases and J by 5 bases; unmatched bases: 5.

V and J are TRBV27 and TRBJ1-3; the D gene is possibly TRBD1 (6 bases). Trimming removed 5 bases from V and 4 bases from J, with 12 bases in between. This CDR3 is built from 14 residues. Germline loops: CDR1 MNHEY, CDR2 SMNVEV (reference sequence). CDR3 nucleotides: TGTGCCAGCAGTCCAACAGGGTGGGGAAACACCATATATTTT. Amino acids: CASSPTGWGNTIYF.

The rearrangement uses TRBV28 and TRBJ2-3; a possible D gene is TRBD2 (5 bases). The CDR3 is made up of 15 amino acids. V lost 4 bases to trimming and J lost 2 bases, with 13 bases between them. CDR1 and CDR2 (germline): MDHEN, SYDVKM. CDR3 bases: TGTGCCAGCAGTTCAGGACTCATTTCCACAGATACGCAGTATTTT. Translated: CASSSGLISTDTQYF.

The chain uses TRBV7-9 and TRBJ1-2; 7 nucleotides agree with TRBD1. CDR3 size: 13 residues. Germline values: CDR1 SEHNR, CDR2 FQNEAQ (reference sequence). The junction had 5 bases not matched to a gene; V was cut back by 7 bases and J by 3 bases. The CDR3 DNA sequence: TGTGCCAGCACGCAGGGGGACCACTATGGCTACACCTTC. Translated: CASTQGDHYGYTF.

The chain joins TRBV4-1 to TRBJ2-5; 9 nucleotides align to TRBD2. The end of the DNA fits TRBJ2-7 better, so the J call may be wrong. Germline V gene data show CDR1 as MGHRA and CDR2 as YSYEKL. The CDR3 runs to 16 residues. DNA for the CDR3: TGCGCCAGCAGCCAAGATCTCGGAGCGGGAGGCTACGAGCAGTACTTC. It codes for CASSQDLGAGGYEQYF.

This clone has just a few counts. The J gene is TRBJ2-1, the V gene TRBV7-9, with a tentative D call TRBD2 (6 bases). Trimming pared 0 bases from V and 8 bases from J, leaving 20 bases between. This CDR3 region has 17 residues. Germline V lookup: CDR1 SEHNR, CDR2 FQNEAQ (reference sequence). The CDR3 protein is CASSLAEASDLPYEQFF. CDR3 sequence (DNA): TGTGCCAGCAGCTTAGCGGAGGCTAGCGACCTCCCATATGAGCAGTTCTTC.

As DNA, the CDR3 is TGTGCCAGCAGCTTAGCGGCGGGGACTGAAGCTTTCTTT. It codes for CASSLAAGTEAFF. V usage is TRBV7-8 and J usage is TRBJ1-1; D remains ambiguous. Trimming took 0 bases from V and 5 from J, leaving 7 bases between them. The CDR3 length is 13 residues. Germline lookup yields CDR1 SGHVS and CDR2 FQNEAQ.

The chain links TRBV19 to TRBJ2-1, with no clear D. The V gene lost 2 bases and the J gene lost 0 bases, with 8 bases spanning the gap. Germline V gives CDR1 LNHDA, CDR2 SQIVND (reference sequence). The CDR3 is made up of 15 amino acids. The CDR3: CASSISGDSYNEQFF. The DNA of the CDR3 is TGTGCCAGTAGTATATCCGGAGACTCCTACAATGAGCAGTTCTTC.

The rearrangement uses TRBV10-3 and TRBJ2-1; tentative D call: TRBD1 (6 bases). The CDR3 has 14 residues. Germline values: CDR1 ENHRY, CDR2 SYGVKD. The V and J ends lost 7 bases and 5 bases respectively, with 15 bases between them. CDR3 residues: CAIKASGTNNEQFF. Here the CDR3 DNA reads TGTGCCATCAAGGCGTCCGGGACAAACAATGAGCAGTTCTTC.

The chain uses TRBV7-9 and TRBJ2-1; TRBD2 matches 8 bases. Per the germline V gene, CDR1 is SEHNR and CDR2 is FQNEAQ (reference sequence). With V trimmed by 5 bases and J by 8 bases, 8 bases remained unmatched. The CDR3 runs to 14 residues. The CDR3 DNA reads TGTGCCAGCAGCGCGGGGACTAGTTACTATGAGCAGTTCTTC. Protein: CASSAGTSYYEQFF.

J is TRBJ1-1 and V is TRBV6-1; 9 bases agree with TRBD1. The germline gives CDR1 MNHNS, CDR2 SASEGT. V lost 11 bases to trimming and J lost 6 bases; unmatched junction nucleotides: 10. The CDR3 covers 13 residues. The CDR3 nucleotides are TGTGCCGTGCAAACAGGGGGCCCGGCTGAAGCTTTCTTT. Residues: CAVQTGGPAEAFF.

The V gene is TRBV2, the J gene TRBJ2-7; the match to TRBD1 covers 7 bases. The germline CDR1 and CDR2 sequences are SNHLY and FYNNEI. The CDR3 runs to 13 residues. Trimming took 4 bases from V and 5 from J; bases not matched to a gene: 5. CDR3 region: CASSVGTEDEQYF. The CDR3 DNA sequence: TGTGCCAGCAGTGTCGGGACAGAGGACGAGCAGTACTTC.

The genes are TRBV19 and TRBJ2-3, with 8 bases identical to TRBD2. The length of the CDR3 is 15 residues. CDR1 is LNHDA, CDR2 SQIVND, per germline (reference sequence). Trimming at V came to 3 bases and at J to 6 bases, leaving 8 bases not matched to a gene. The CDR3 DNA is TGTGCCAGTAGTATCTCCAGCGGGAGTTTCGATACGCAGTATTTT. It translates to CASSISSGSFDTQYF.

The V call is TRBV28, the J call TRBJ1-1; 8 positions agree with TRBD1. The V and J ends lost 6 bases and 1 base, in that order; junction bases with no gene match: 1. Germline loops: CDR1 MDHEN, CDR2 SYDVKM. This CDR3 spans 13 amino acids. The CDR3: CASRTGANTEAFF. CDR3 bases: TGTGCCAGCAGGACAGGGGCGAACACTGAAGCTTTCTTT.

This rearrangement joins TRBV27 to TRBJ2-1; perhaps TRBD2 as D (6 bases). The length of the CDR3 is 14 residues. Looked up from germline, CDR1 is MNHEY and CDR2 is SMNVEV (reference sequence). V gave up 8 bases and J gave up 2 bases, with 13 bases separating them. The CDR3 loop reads CASADLAPYNEQFF. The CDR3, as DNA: TGTGCCAGCGCCGACCTAGCGCCCTACAATGAGCAGTTCTTC.

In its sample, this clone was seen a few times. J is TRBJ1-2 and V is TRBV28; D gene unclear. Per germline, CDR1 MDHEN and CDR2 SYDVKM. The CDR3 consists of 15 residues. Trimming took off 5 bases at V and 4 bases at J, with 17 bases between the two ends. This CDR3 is CASSNRARGPYGYTF. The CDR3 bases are TGTGCCAGCAGTAACCGGGCCCGGGGTCCCTATGGCTACACCTTC.

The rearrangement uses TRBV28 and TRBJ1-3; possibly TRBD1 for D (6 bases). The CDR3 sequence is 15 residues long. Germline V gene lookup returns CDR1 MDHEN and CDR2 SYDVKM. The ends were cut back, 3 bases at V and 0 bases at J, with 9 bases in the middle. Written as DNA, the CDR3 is TGTGCCAGCAGTTTGGACAGTTTCTCTGGAAACACCATATATTTT. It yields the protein CASSLDSFSGNTIYF.

This CDR3 is CASSIGQDEQYF. The CDR3 DNA sequence: TGTGCCAGTAGTATCGGACAGGACGAGCAGTACTTC. The rearrangement links TRBV19 to TRBJ2-7, with 7 bases identical to TRBD1. Losses at the gene ends were 3 bases for V and 5 bases for J; bases not matched to a gene: 1. CDR1 and CDR2 (germline): LNHDA, SQIVND (reference sequence). CDR3 length: 12 amino acids.

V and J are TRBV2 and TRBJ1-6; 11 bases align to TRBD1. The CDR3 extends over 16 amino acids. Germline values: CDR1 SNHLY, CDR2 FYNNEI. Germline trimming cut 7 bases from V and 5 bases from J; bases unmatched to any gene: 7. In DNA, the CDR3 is TGTGCCAGCACCCGGGACAGGGGGTTTGATAATTCACCCCTCCACTTT. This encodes CASTRDRGFDNSPLHF.

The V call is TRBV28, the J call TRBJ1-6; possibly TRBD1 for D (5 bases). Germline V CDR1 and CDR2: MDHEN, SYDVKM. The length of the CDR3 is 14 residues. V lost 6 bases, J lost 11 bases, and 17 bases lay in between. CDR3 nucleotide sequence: TGTGCCAGCAGCAAACTGAGGAGGGGAACACCCCTCCACTTT. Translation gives CASSKLRRGTPLHF. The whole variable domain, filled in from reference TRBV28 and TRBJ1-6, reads DVKVTQSSRYLVKRTGEKVFLECVQDMDHENMFWYRQDPGLGLRLIYFSYDVKMKEKGDIPEGYSVSREKKERFSLILESASTNQTSMYLCASSKLRRGTPLHFGNGTRLTVT.

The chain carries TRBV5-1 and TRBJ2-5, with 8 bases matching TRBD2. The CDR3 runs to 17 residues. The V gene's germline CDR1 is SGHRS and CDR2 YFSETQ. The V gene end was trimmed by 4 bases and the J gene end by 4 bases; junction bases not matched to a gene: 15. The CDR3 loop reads CASSDIFIAGTRETQYF. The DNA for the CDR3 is TGCGCCAGCAGCGACATTTTCATAGCGGGGACGCGAGAGACCCAGTACTTC.

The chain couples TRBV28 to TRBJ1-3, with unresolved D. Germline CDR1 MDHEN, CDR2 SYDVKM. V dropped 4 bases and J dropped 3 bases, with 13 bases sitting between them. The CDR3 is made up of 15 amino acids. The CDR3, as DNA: TGTGCCAGCAGTTCCTGGCAGGTTTTTGGAAACACCATATATTTT. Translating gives CASSSWQVFGNTIYF. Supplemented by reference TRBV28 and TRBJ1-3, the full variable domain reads DVKVTQSSRYLVKRTGEKVFLECVQDMDHENMFWYRQDPGLGLRLIYFSYDVKMKEKGDIPEGYSVSREKKERFSLILESASTNQTSMYLCASSSWQVFGNTIYFGEGSWLTVV.

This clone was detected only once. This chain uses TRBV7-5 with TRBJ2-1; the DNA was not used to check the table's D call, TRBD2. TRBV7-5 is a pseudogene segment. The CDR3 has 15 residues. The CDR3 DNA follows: TGTGCCAGAAGCTTTTGGGAGGGGCAGGACAATGAGCAGTTCTTC. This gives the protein CARSFWEGQDNEQFF.

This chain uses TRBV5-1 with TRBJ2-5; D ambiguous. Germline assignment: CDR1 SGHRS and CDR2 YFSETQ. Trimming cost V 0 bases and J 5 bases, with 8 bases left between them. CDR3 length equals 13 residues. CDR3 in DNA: TGCGCCAGCAGCTTGGGGTCCGGGGAGACCCAGTACTTC. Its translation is CASSLGSGETQYF.

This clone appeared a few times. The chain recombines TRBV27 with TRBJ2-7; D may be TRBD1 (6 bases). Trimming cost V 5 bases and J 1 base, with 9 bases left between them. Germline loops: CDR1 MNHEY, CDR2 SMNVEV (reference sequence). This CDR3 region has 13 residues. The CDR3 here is CASSDRKSYEQYF. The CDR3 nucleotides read TGTGCCAGCAGTGACAGGAAATCCTACGAGCAGTACTTC.

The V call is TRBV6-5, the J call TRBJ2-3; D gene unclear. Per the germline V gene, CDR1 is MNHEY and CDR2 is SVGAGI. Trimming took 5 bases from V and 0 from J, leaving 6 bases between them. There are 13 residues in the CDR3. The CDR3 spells CASSTLSTDTQYF. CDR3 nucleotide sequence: TGTGCCAGCAGTACTCTTAGCACAGATACGCAGTATTTT.